The clone carrying this TCR beta chain came up once. The target antigen is unknown. The sample is drawn from a study of cytomegalovirus exposure and HLA in healthy donors. The study, taken as a whole, reports: Presence/absence analyses assumed roughly uniform sequencing depth across donors.

In the PCR, 60 Vbeta and 13 Jbeta primers were used. The assay was immunoSEQ multiplex PCR, and TCRdb's table has in-frame clones only and misses some. The sample holds around 150,000 clones, over 65% seen once. Specimen: PBMCs. This receptor was taken from a female donor in good health and CMV-seropositive.

The chain's CDR3 is CASRRQGAPEAFF. CDR3 DNA sequence: TGTGCCAGCCGGAGACAGGGGGCCCCTGAAGCTTTCTTT. This chain joins TRBV19 and TRBJ1-1; 10 bases fit TRBD1. From germline, CDR1 is LNHDA and CDR2 SQIVND (reference sequence). J gave up 6 bases and V 9 bases, and 7 bases lay outside the gene matches. The CDR3 totals 13 residues.